The source of this T cell receptor (beta chain) is a study of blood T cell repertoires in COVID-19. Study-wide background: Collection of acute and convalescent COVID-19 samples took place in the United States, Italy and Spain. From T cells, B-cell-depleted T cells, or PBMCs came the material, which was cDNA or gDNA.

Grouping used clinical history reported by participants in a survey and questionnaire. Per the original methods: Cell counts per sample came from amplifying reference gene primers. Some clones are missing from TCRdb's copy, which holds only in-frame ones; the method was immunoSEQ multiplex PCR. V and J calls and clone size are those listed in that table; D and trimming were worked out from the DNA. The table records under 450,000 clones, about 89% of them present only once. Looked up from germline, CDR1 is SGHKS and CDR2 is YYEKEE (reference sequence). The CDR3 extends over 17 amino acids. Germline trimming cut 5 bases from V and 1 base from J; bases unmatched to any gene: 12.

The TCR originated in a man aged 25-40 years who had recovered from COVID-19. Sequencing was done on a sample of PBMCs or T cells enriched from blood (not recorded which). The chain uses TRBV5-5 and TRBJ1-1, with 9 bases matching TRBD1. The CDR3: CASSHVPGQGPNTEAFF. The CDR3 nucleotides are TGTGCCAGCAGTCATGTCCCGGGACAGGGACCGAACACTGAAGCTTTCTTT.